This is a list of T cell receptor beta chains from one sample in a study of blood T cell repertoires in COVID-19. Measured with immunoSEQ multiplex PCR; TCRdb has only the in-frame clones, and not every one. The table records 50,000 to 65,000 clones, around 82% of them present only once. The material sequenced was peripheral blood. The origin of the receptors is a human donor in a cohort sampled during active COVID-19. The CDR3 runs from the conserved cysteine through the conserved F or W. The D gene is left open where the match is weak. Clone size appears in some rows only: once, few, many, or a class for an expanded clone.

TRBD1	TRBV4-1	-	TRBJ1-2	CASSRGQFLANYGYTF	TGCGCCAGCAGCCGGGGACAGTTCTTAGCTAACTATGGCTACACCTTC
-	TRBV5-1	-	TRBJ2-1	CASSLGGQNEQFF	TGCGCCAGCAGCTTGGGAGGACAGAATGAGCAGTTCTTC
-	TRBV19	-	TRBJ1-6	CASSPGPGGTLHF	TGTGCCAGTAGTCCGGGTCCGGGTGGCACCCTCCACTTT
TRBD1	TRBV9	once	TRBJ2-5	CASSVGTGEGETQYF	TGTGCCAGCAGCGTAGGGACAGGGGAAGGAGAGACCCAGTACTTC
TRBD1	TRBV15	once	TRBJ2-7	CATSTSDRVHEQYF	TGTGCCACCAGCACCTCGGACAGGGTACACGAGCAGTACTTC
-	TRBV10-1	-	TRBJ2-7	CASSDPSGTGGSYEQYF	TGCGCCAGCAGTGACCCTTCGGGAACTGGAGGGTCCTACGAGCAGTACTTC
-	TRBV11-3	-	TRBJ2-1	CASSLELLGTSSYNEQFF	TGTGCCAGCAGCTTAGAGTTGCTAGGCACGAGCTCCTACAATGAGCAGTTCTTC
-	TRBV18	-	TRBJ2-1	CASSPGRSAYNEQFF	TGTGCCAGCTCACCGGGGCGAAGCGCCTACAATGAGCAGTTCTTC
TRBD1	TRBV10-3	-	TRBJ2-7	CAISDPGQGHFDEQYF	TGTGCCATCAGTGACCCGGGACAGGGACATTTCGACGAGCAGTACTTC
TRBD1	TRBV18	once	TRBJ2-4	CASSPPTGWDIQYF	TGTGCCAGCTCACCACCGACAGGGTGGGACATTCAGTACTTC
TRBD1	TRBV5-6	-	TRBJ1-5	CASSRQGSNQPQHF	TGTGCCAGCAGCCGACAGGGTAGCAATCAGCCCCAGCATTTT
-	TRBV21-1	-	TRBJ1-5	CASSKGEGEPQHF	TGTGCCAGCAGCAAAGGAGAGGGCGAGCCCCAGCATTTT
TRBD2	TRBV10-1	-	TRBJ2-7	CASSAPGLAGDEQYF	TGCGCCAGCAGTGCCCCGGGACTAGCGGGAGACGAGCAGTACTTC
TRBD1	TRBV13	-	TRBJ2-3	CASSLGQTTGDTQYF	TGTGCCAGCAGCCTGGGACAGACTACCGGGGATACGCAGTATTTT
TRBD2	TRBV20-1	-	TRBJ2-1	CSVTSGHEQFF	TGCAGTGTCACTAGCGGCCATGAGCAGTTCTTC
TRBD1	TRBV7-6	once	TRBJ2-7	CASSPTGTGDHEQYF	TGTGCCAGCAGCCCAACCGGGACAGGGGACCACGAGCAGTACTTC
-	TRBV6-5	-	TRBJ2-7	CASTRDGRYEQYF	TGTGCCAGCACTCGGGATGGGAGATACGAGCAGTACTTC
-	TRBV4-2	-	TRBJ1-5	CASSQSGGVNQPQHF	TGTGCCAGCAGCCAATCCGGGGGAGTCAACCAGCCCCAGCATTTT
TRBD1	TRBV11-3	-	TRBJ1-2	CASSRQGYFYGYTF	TGTGCCAGCAGCCGACAGGGTTACTTCTATGGCTACACCTTC
-	TRBV20-1	few	TRBJ2-1	CSAGGVLEQFF	TGCAGTGCAGGAGGGGTCCTCGAGCAGTTCTTC
TRBD2	TRBV2	few	TRBJ2-3	CASSLGLATDTQYF	TGTGCCAGCAGTCTGGGACTAGCGACAGATACGCAGTATTTT
-	TRBV5-1	-	TRBJ2-6	CASSLRQISGANVLTF	TGCGCCAGCAGCTTGCGACAGATCTCTGGGGCCAACGTCCTGACTTTC